A selection of T cell receptor beta chains follows, all from one sample in a study of cytomegalovirus exposure and HLA in healthy donors. Repertoires were generated with immunoSEQ multiplex PCR, while TCRdb's copy carries only in-frame clones and drops some. This table holds over 150,000 clones, around 75% found once. The sequenced sample consisted of PBMCs. The receptors originated from a male donor in good health and CMV-seronegative. CDR3s include the opening cysteine and the closing phenylalanine or tryptophan. The order of the fields is clone size, J gene, V gene, D gene, CDR3 DNA, CDR3 protein. The D gene is left open where the match is weak. Clone size is not always given. Where it is, it says once, few, many or a class for expanded clones.

abundance: .; j_gene: TRBJ1-6; v_gene: TRBV19; d_gene: .; CDR3nt: TGTGCCAGTCGGAGGAGCTCCTATAATTCACCCCTCCACTTT; CDR3aa: CASRRSSYNSPLHF
abundance: .; j_gene: TRBJ1-4; v_gene: TRBV9; d_gene: TRBD1; CDR3nt: TGTGCCAGCAGCGTAGACAGGGGAAATGAAAAACTGTTTTTT; CDR3aa: CASSVDRGNEKLFF
abundance: once; j_gene: TRBJ2-4; v_gene: TRBV25-1; d_gene: TRBD2; CDR3nt: TGTGCCAGCAGTGAAGGGGGGGAGACACTAGCCAAAAACATTCAGTACTTC; CDR3aa: CASSEGGETLAKNIQYF
abundance: once; j_gene: TRBJ1-1; v_gene: TRBV9; d_gene: .; CDR3nt: TGTGCCAGCAGCGTACGGGGAATGAACACTGAAGCTTTCTTT; CDR3aa: CASSVRGMNTEAFF
abundance: .; j_gene: TRBJ1-5; v_gene: TRBV7-2; d_gene: .; CDR3nt: TGTGCCAGCAGCTTATTAGAGATTCAGCCCCAGCATTTT; CDR3aa: CASSLLEIQPQHF
abundance: .; j_gene: TRBJ1-4; v_gene: TRBV30; d_gene: .; CDR3nt: TGTGCCTGGAGTGGGTCCTTCCCGGGGAAACTGTTTTTT; CDR3aa: CAWSGSFPGKLFF
abundance: .; j_gene: TRBJ1-2; v_gene: TRBV6-5; d_gene: .; CDR3nt: TGTGCCGCAATGCCGGTTCGGAACTATGGCTACACCTTC; CDR3aa: CAAMPVRNYGYTF
abundance: .; j_gene: TRBJ2-7; v_gene: TRBV27; d_gene: .; CDR3nt: TGTGCCAGCAGCTTTGGGTGGGACTTATCCTACGAGCAGTACTTC; CDR3aa: CASSFGWDLSYEQYF
abundance: .; j_gene: TRBJ2-1; v_gene: TRBV11-2; d_gene: TRBD2; CDR3nt: TGTGCCAGCAGCCCAGGACTAGCGGATTACAATGAGCAGTTCTTC; CDR3aa: CASSPGLADYNEQFF
abundance: few; j_gene: TRBJ1-2; v_gene: TRBV11-2; d_gene: TRBD1; CDR3nt: TGTGCCAGCAGGCCAGCCGGGACAGGAGGTGGCTACACCTTC; CDR3aa: CASRPAGTGGGYTF
abundance: .; j_gene: TRBJ2-7; v_gene: TRBV7-9; d_gene: TRBD1; CDR3nt: TGTGCCAGCAGCCACCGGGACAGGACCTACGAGCAGTACTTC; CDR3aa: CASSHRDRTYEQYF
abundance: few; j_gene: TRBJ1-6; v_gene: TRBV6-4; d_gene: TRBD1; CDR3nt: TGTGCCAGCAGTGTGGACAGGGAAGGTTCACCCCTCCACTTT; CDR3aa: CASSVDREGSPLHF
abundance: few; j_gene: TRBJ2-3; v_gene: TRBV6-1; d_gene: TRBD2; CDR3nt: TGTGCCAGCAGTGGTGGGACTAGCCTGGAAGATACGCAGTATTTT; CDR3aa: CASSGGTSLEDTQYF
abundance: few; j_gene: TRBJ1-1; v_gene: TRBV7-2; d_gene: .; CDR3nt: TGTGCCAGCAGCTCGCTTACACCCACGAACACTGAAGCTTTCTTT; CDR3aa: CASSSLTPTNTEAFF
abundance: .; j_gene: TRBJ2-5; v_gene: TRBV5-1; d_gene: .; CDR3nt: TGCGCCAGCAGCTTGCAGGGGTTCCAAGAGACCCAGTACTTC; CDR3aa: CASSLQGFQETQYF
abundance: .; j_gene: TRBJ1-2; v_gene: TRBV25-1; d_gene: TRBD1; CDR3nt: TGTGCCAGCAGTGGGACAGGGATGACTAAGGTGGTCTATGGCTACACCTTC; CDR3aa: CASSGTGMTKVVYGYTF
abundance: .; j_gene: TRBJ1-5; v_gene: TRBV7-8; d_gene: .; CDR3nt: TGTGCCAGCAGCGCAGGGGTGGGAATGGCCCAGCATTTT; CDR3aa: CASSAGVGMAQHF
abundance: .; j_gene: TRBJ1-5; v_gene: TRBV28; d_gene: TRBD1; CDR3nt: TGTGCCAGCAGTCGCAGGGACAGTAGAAATCAGCCCCAGCATTTT; CDR3aa: CASSRRDSRNQPQHF
abundance: .; j_gene: TRBJ1-2; v_gene: TRBV6-1; d_gene: .; CDR3nt: TGTGCCAGCAGTGAAGAAGAGGGGAGGTTTTTTGGCCTGGCCCATGGCTACACCTTC; CDR3aa: CASSEEEGRFFGLAHGYTF
abundance: .; j_gene: TRBJ2-3; v_gene: TRBV6-5; d_gene: TRBD2; CDR3nt: TGTGCCAGCTGCACCCTAGCGGGAGGTCAAGATACGCAGTATTTT; CDR3aa: CASCTLAGGQDTQYF
abundance: few; j_gene: TRBJ2-1; v_gene: TRBV19; d_gene: .; CDR3nt: TGTGCCAGTAGTATCATCTCTAGCCGCTCCTACAATGAGCAGTTCTTC; CDR3aa: CASSIISSRSYNEQFF
abundance: .; j_gene: TRBJ2-1; v_gene: TRBV10-3; d_gene: .; CDR3nt: TGTGCCATCAGTGACCCTCGGGAAGGGGGAAATGAGCAGTTCTTC; CDR3aa: CAISDPREGGNEQFF
abundance: .; j_gene: TRBJ1-1; v_gene: TRBV4-2; d_gene: .; CDR3nt: TGTGCCAGCAGCCGAGGACAGCTTGAAGCTTTCTTT; CDR3aa: CASSRGQLEAFF